This T cell receptor beta chain is drawn from a study of T cells in Graves' hyperthyroidism and ophthalmopathy. On the study more broadly: Peripheral blood was secured at the point of initial diagnosis, before any treatment. Study-wide results and caveats: Prediction of ophthalmopathy progression came a median approximately 7 months pre-onset.

The CDR3 runs 13 residues. Germline V gene data show CDR1 as DFQATT and CDR2 as SNEGSKA (reference sequence). Trimming shortened V by 1 base and J by 4 bases, and 10 bases separated the two germline ends. A word on this clonotype: Its antigen is not identified.

Amplified TCR beta CDR3 regions derived from RNA transcripts. Carried out on the TCR CDR3, a first-round RT-PCR used the HTBI primer set. TCRdb re-derived calls from the multiplex PCR reads in MiXCR, one entry per CDR3 protein. Of hundreds of thousands of distinct CDR3 sequences in the sample, about 14% were seen once. Exclusion criteria comprised uncontrolled infection, other autoimmune disease, pregnancy or lactation. For the diagnoses, clinical symptoms, serum thyroxine and TRAb, thyroid ultrasound and orbital computed tomography were used. This chain connects TRBV20-1 to TRBJ1-1; a possible D gene is TRBD1 (6 bases). The TCR sequence derives from a woman aged 45-65 years with Graves' ophthalmopathy. Material for sequencing was blood. The CDR3 region is CSARVGGPTEAFF. CDR3 DNA: TGCAGTGCTAGAGTCGGGGGGCCCACTGAAGCTTTCTTT.